This T cell receptor (beta chain) came from a study of T cells in Graves' hyperthyroidism and ophthalmopathy (dated by TCRdb to 2018 to 2020). About the study as a whole: Peripheral blood was collected at initial diagnosis, before any treatment. To identify TCR V-J signatures that set the groups apart, the researchers used a discovery cohort of 100 or so patients, made up of 43 with Graves' ophthalmopathy and approximately 57 with stable Graves' hyperthyroidism. Prospective prediction of ophthalmopathy was tested in an independent validation cohort of fewer than 20 hyperthyroidism patients and around 16 patients who later progressed to ophthalmopathy. The roughly 94 discovery patients were randomly split 7:3 into training and test sets. Thyroid tissue and blood T-cell repertoires from more than 5 Graves' hyperthyroidism patients were also compared in the study. After sampling, hyperthyroidism patients received methimazole starting at 30 mg daily, and ophthalmopathy patients received high-dose intravenous methylprednisolone. The paper reports TCR Vbeta CDR3 sequencing of 130 to 150 peripheral blood samples: approximately 43 ophthalmopathy, under 85 hyperthyroidism and some 17 progressor patients.

General conclusions and limits of the study: Ophthalmopathy was separated from stable hyperthyroidism by a 13 V-J signature model, with around 90% sensitivity and 81% to 82% specificity obtained in cross-validation and 80%/75% obtained in testing. No statistical method was used to set the sample size in advance, and investigators knew the group allocation. Most expanded thyroid clonotypes (frequency above 0.001) were also found in blood, which suggests that blood repertoires may mirror thyroid immune responses. In validation, progression to ophthalmopathy was predicted by the model with roughly 71% sensitivity and under 85% specificity, a median of roughly 6 months before onset.

TCR beta CDR3 regions were amplified from RNA transcripts. A first-round RT-PCR of the TCR CDR3 used the HTBI primer set with the Qiagen OneStep RT-PCR kit. The libraries were constructed in a second round of multiplex PCR and then size-selected and purified. Libraries were sequenced paired-end with 100 bp reads on an Illumina HiSeq2000. For the original study's pipeline: SOAPnuke was used to process the raw data, with reads discarded if the reads contained adapters or uncalled bases, had a mean Phred below 15, or lacked an exact constant-primer or identifier match. High-quality paired reads were merged with COPE v1.2.5, and unique nucleotide sequences were defined as clonotypes. MiTCR v1.1 was used to align the clonotypes against IMGT TRBV, TRBD and TRBJ reference segments. Analysis was restricted to V-J combinations with a frequency above 0.0001, which covered 98% to 99.2% of repertoires. A TCS score was defined as the ratio between F50 (clonal expansion) and ExV (chaos), using BLOSUM62-based TCRdist between CDR3 peptides within each V-J. Welch's t-statistics and random forest reduced around 510 V-J features to 13, which were used in a naive Bayes classifier (R e1071). The public reads were reprocessed in TCRdb via fastp at Q25 and MiXCR, keeping in-frame beta chains. All rows with the same CDR3 protein become a single entry with the most common DNA and genes. These V and J calls rely on TCRdb rather than the paper's analysis. The sample has about 320,000 distinct CDR3 sequences on record, around 16% of them singletons. Of the sample, 33% is held by the ten largest clones.

V is trimmed back by 6 bases and J by 3 bases, and the junction contains 4 bases that no gene match accounts for. In the germline V gene, CDR1 corresponds to MNHNS and CDR2 to SASEGT. Spanning cysteine to phenylalanine, the CDR3 consists of 13 amino acids. The entry retains the CDR3 DNA only, 39 bases that are in frame from base 1. A patient counted as having stable Graves' hyperthyroidism if no progression to ophthalmopathy occurred over 18 months of follow-up. Hyperthyroidism patients were newly diagnosed, with disease duration under 2 months, and aged 18 to 65 years. Any patient with an uncontrolled infection, another autoimmune disease, pregnancy or lactation was excluded. Diagnoses were established on the basis of clinical symptoms, serum thyroxine and TRAb, thyroid ultrasound, and orbital computed tomography. PBMCs were separated from under 11 ml of fresh peripheral blood using Ficoll-Paque density gradient centrifugation. Trizol reagent was used to extract total RNA, and RNA quality was then checked on an Agilent 2100 Bioanalyzer.

In this sample, this clonotype turned up many times. The target of this receptor is not known. It has no much larger one-base neighbor in the sample; base qualities were not kept. Recombination connected TRBV6-1 to TRBJ2-7, with TRBD1 identical over 8 junction bases. Sequences were obtained from blood. This sequence originates from a young man with Graves' hyperthyroidism. The CDR3 has the sequence CASSRDRYYEQYF. The DNA is as follows: TGTGCCAGCAGCCGGGACAGGTACTACGAGCAGTACTTC.